This T cell receptor beta chain was captured by sequencing in a study of monozygotic twins with inflammatory bowel disease. Whole-study results and caveats: Any single strong signal or clonotype tied to IBD lacked support. Twins with IBD were found to have lower TCRbeta diversity (inverse Simpson) than healthy co-twins. Since immunosuppressive treatments differed, patient repertoires may have gained added variability.

Eight separate reactions per sample yielded the cDNA. TCRdb reprocessed the 5' RACE reads and stores each CDR3 protein as one record, lacking DNA. The sample has approximately 340,000 distinct CDR3 sequences. The CDR3 length is 13 residues. Germline CDR1 DFQATT, CDR2 SNEGSKA (reference sequence). Note on this clonotype: Antigen unknown.

The origin of this receptor is a human donor with ulcerative colitis or Crohn's disease, or a healthy co-twin of an affected twin (not recorded which). Sequencing was carried out using blood. This rearrangement joins TRBV20-1 to TRBJ2-1; TCRdb's D call, TRBD1, is unchecked because there is no DNA. The CDR3: CSAPGTGSDEQFF.